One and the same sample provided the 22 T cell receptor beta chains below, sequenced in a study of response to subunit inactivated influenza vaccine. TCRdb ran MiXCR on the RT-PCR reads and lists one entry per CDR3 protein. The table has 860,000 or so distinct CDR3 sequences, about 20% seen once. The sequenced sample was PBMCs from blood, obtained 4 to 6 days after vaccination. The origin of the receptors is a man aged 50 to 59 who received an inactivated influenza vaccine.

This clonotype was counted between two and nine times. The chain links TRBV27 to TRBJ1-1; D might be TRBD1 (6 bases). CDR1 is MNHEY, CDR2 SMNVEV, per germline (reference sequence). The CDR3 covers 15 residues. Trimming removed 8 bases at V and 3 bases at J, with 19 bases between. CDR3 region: CASRGPGQPDTEAFF. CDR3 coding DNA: TGTGCCAGCCGTGGCCCGGGACAACCCGACACTGAAGCTTTCTTT.

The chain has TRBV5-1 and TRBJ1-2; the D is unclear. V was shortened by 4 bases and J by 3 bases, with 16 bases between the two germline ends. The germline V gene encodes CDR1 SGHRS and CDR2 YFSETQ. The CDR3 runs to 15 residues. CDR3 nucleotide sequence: TGCGCCAGCAGCCCGGATTATGGGAGAGACTATGGCTACACCTTC. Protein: CASSPDYGRDYGYTF.

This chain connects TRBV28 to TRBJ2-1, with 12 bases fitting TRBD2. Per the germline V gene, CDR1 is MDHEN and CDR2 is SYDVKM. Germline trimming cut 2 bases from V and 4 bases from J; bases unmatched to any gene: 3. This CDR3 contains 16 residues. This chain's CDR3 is CASSLASGGEYNEQFF. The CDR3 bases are TGTGCCAGCAGTTTAGCTAGCGGGGGGGAATACAATGAGCAGTTCTTC.

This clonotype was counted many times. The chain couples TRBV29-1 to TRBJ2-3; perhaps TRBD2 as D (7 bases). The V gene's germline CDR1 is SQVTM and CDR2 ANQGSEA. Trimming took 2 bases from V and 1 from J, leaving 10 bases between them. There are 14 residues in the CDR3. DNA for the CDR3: TGCAGCGTTGAAACGGGGGGCCGCACAGATACGCAGTATTTT. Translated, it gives CSVETGGRTDTQYF.

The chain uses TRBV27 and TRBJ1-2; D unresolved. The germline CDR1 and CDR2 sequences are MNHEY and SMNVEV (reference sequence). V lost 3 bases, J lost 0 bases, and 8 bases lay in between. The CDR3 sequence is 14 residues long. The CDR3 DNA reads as TGTGCCAGCAGTTTCCTACAGTCTAACTATGGCTACACCTTC. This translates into CASSFLQSNYGYTF.

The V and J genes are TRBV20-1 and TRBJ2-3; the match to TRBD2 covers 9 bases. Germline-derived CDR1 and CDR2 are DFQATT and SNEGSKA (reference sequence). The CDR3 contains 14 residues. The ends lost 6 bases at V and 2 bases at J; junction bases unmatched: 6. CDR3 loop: CSAPRLAVTDTQYF. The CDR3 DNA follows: TGCAGTGCCCCCCGACTAGCGGTCACAGATACGCAGTATTTT.

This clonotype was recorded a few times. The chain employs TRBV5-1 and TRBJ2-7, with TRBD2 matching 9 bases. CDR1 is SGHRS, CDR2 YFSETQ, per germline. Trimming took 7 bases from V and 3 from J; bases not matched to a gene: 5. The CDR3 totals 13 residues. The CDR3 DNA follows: TGCGCCAGCGCCCTAGCGGGAATCTACGAGCAGTACTTC. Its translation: CASALAGIYEQYF.

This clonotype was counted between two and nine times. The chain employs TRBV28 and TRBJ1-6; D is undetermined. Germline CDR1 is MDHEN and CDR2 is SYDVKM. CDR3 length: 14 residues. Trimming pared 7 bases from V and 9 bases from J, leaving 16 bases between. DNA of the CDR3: TGTGCCAGCACCCCTCGGACCGGGTCTTCACCCCTCCACTTT. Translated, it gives CASTPRTGSSPLHF.

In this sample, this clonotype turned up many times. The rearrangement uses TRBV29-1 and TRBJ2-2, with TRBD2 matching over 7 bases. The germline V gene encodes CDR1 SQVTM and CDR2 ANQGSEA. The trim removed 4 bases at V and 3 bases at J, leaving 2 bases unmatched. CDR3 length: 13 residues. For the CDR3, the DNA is TGCAGCGTTGGAAGCGGGGACACCGGGGAGCTGTTTTTT. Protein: CSVGSGDTGELFF.

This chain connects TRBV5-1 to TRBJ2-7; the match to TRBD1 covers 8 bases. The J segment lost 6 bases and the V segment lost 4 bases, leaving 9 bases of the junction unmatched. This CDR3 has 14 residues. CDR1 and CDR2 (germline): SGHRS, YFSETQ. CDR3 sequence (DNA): TGCGCCAGCAGCCCGGACAGGGTTAATGGCGAGCAGTACTTC. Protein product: CASSPDRVNGEQYF.

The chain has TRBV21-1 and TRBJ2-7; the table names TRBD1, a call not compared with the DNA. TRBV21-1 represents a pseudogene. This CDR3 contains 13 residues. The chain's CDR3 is CASSKDPDYEQYF. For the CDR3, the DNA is TGTGCCAGCAGCAAAGACCCGGACTACGAGCAGTACTTC.

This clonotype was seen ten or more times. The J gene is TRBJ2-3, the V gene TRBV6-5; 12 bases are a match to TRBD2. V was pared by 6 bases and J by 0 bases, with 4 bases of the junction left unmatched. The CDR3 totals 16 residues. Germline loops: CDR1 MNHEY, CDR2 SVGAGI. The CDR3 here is CASRRTSGVSTDTQYF. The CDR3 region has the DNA TGTGCCAGCAGAAGGACTAGCGGGGTGAGCACAGATACGCAGTATTTT.

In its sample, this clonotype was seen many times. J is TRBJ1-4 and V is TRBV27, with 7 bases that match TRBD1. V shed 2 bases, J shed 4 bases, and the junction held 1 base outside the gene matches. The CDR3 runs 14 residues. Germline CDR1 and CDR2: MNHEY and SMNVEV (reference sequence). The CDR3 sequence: CASSLDRDNEKLFF. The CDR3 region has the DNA TGTGCCAGCAGTTTAGACAGGGATAATGAAAAACTGTTTTTT.

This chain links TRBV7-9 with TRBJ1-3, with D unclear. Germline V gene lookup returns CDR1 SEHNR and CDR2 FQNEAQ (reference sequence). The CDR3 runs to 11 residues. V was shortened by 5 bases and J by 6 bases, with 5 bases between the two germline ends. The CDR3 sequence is CASSEENTIYF. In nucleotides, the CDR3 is TGTGCCAGCAGCGAAGAAAACACCATATATTTT.

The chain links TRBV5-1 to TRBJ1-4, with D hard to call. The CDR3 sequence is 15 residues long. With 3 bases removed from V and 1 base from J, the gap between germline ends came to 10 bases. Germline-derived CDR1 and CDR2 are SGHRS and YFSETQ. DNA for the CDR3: TGCGCCAGCAGCTCCGAGGAGGGAACTAATGAAAAACTGTTTTTT. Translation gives CASSSEEGTNEKLFF. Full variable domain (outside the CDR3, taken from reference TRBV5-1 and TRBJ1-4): KAGVTQTPRYLIKTRGQQVTLSCSPISGHRSVSWYQQTPGQGLQFLFEYFSETQRNKGNFPGRFSGRQFSNSRSEMNVSTLELGDSALYLCASSSEEGTNEKLFFGSGTQLSVL.

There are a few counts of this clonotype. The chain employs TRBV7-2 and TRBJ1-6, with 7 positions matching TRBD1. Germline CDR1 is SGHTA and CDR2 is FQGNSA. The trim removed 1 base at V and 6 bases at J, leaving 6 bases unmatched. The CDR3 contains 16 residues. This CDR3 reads CASSLVYRGRNSPLHF. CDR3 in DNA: TGTGCCAGCAGCTTAGTGTATAGGGGGCGTAATTCACCCCTCCACTTT.

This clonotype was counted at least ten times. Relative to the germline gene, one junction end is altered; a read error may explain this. The CDR3 DNA reads TGCGCCAGCAGCAAAGACAGGGGCCGAGAGACCCAGTACTTC. Encoded protein: CASSKDRGRETQYF. The rearrangement joins TRBV4-3 to TRBJ2-5; 8 bases agree with TRBD1. The germline gives CDR1 LGHNA, CDR2 YSLEER. CDR3 length equals 14 residues.

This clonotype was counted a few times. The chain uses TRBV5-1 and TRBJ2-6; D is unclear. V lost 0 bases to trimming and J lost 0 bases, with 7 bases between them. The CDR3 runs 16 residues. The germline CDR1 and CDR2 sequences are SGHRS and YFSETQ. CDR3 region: CASSLVVSSGANVLTF. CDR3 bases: TGCGCCAGCAGCTTGGTTGTCAGCTCTGGGGCCAACGTCCTGACTTTC.

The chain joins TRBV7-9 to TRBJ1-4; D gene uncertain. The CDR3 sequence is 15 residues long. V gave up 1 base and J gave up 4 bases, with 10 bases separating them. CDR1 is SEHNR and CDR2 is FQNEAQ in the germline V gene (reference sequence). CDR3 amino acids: CASSLGGQYNEKLFF. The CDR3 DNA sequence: TGTGCCAGCAGCTTAGGAGGCCAGTATAATGAAAAACTGTTTTTT.

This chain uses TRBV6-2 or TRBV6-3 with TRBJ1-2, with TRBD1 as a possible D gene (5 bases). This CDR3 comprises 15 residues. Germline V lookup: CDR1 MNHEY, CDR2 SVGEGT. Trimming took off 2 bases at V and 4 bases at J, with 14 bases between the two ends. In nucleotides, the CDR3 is TGTGCCAGCAGTTACGGCGGGGACGGCGTCTATGGCTACACCTTC. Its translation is CASSYGGDGVYGYTF.

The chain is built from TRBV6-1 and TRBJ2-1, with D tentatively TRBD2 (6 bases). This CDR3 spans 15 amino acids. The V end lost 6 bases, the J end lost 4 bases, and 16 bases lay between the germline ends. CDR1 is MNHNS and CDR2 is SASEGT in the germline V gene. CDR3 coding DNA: TGTGCCAGCAGGACCTCGGAGCGGGCATACAATGAGCAGTTCTTC. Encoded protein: CASRTSERAYNEQFF.

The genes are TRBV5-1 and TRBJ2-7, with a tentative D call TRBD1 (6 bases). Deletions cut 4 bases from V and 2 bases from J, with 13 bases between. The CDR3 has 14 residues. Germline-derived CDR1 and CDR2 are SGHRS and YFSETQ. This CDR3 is CASSPRDTTYEQYF. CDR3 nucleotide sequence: TGCGCCAGCAGCCCCCGGGACACCACCTACGAGCAGTACTTC.